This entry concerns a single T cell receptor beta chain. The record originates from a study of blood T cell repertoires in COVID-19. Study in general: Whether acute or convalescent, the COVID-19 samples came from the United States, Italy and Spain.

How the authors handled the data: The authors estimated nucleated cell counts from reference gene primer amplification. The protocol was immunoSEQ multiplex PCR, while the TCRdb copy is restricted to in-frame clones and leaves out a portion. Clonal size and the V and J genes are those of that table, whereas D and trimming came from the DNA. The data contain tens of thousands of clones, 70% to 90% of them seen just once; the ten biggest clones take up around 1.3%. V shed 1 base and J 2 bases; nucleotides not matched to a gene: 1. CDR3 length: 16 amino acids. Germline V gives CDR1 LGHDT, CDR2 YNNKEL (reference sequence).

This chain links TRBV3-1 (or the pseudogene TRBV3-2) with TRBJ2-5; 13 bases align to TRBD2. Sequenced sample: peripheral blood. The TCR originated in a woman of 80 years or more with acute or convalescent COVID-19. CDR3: CASSQGLAGGQETQYF. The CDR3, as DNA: TGTGCCAGCAGCCAAGGACTAGCGGGAGGACAAGAGACCCAGTACTTC.